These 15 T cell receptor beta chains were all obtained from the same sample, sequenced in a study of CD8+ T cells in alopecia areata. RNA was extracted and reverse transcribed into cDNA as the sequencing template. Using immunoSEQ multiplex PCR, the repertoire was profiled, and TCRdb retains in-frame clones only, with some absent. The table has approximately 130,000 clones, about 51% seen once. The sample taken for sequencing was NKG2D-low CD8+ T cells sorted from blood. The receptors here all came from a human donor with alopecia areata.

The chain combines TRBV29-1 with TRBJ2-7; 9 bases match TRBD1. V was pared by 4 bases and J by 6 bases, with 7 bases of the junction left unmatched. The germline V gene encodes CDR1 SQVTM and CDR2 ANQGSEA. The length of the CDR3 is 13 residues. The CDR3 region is CSVGKGQGGEQYF. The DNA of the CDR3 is TGCAGCGTTGGAAAGGGACAGGGTGGCGAGCAGTACTTC.

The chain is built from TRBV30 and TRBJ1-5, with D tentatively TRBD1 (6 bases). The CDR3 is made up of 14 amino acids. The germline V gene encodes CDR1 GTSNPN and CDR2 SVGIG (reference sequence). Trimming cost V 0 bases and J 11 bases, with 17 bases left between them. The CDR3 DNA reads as TGTGCCTGGAGTGTCCAACGAACAGGGAATGCCCAGCATTTT. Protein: CAWSVQRTGNAQHF.

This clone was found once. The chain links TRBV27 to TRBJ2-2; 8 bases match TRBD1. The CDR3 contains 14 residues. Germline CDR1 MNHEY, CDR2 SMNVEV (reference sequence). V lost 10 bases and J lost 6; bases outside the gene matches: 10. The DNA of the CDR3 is TGTGCCATCGACGGACAGGGCGAAGCCGGGGAGCTGTTTTTT. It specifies CAIDGQGEAGELFF.

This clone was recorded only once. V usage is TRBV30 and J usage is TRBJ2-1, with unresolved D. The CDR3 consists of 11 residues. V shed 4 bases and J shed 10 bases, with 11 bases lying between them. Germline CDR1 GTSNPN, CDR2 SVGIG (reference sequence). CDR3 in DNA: TGTGCCTGGATGCTGATAGGGGAGCAGTTCTTC. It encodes CAWMLIGEQFF.

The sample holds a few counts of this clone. The CDR3 protein is CSVEDSTSGRVREQFF. The CDR3 region has the DNA TGCAGCGTTGAAGATTCGACTAGCGGGAGGGTACGTGAGCAGTTCTTC. The chain links TRBV29-1 to TRBJ2-1; 14 positions agree with TRBD2. Germline V gene lookup returns CDR1 SQVTM and CDR2 ANQGSEA. The CDR3 length is 16 residues. The junction had 7 bases not matched to a gene; V was cut back by 0 bases and J by 9 bases.

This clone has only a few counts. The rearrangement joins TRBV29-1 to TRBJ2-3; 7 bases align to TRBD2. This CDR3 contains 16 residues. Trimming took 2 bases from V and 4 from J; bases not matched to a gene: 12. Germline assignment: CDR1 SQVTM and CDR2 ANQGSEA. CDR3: CSVEFAGAREADTQYF. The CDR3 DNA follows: TGCAGCGTTGAATTCGCGGGAGCCCGGGAGGCAGATACGCAGTATTTT.

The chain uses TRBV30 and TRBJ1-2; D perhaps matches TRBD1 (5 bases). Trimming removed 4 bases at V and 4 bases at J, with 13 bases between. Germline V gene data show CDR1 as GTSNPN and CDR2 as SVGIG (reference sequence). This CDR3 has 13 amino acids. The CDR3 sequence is CAWTSGALYGYTF. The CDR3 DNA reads TGTGCCTGGACCTCCGGGGCCCTCTATGGCTACACCTTC.

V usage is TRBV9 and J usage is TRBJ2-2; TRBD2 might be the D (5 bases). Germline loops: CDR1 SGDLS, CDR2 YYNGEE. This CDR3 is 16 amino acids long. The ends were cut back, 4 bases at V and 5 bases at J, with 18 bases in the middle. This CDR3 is CASSISSSGGTGELFF. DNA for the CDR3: TGTGCCAGCAGCATCTCTAGCTCCGGAGGAACCGGGGAGCTGTTTTTT.

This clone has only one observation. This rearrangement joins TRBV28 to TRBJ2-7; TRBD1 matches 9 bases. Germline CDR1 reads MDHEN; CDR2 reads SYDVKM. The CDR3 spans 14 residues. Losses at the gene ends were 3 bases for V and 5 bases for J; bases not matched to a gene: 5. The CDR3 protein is CASSFRDRGDEQYF. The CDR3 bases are TGTGCCAGCAGTTTTCGCGACAGGGGGGACGAGCAGTACTTC.

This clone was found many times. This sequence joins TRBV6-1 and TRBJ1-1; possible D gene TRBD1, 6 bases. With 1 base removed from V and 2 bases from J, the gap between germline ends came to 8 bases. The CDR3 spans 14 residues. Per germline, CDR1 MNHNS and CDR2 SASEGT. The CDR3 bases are TGTGCCAGCAGTGAAGGACAGGAAAACACTGAAGCTTTCTTT. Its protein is CASSEGQENTEAFF.

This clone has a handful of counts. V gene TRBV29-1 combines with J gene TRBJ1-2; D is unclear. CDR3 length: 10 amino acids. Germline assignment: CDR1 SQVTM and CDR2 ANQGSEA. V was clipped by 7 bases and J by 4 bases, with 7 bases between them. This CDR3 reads CSALTYGYTF. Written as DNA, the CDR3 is TGCAGCGCCCTTACCTATGGCTACACCTTC.

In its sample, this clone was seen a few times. The CDR3 DNA sequence: TGTGCCAGCAGAACCGGGCTTGAAGCTTTCTTT. Translated, it gives CASRTGLEAFF. The chain carries TRBV2 and TRBJ1-1, with D uncertain. V was pared by 6 bases and J by 7 bases, with 9 bases between. This CDR3 has 11 amino acids. CDR1 is SNHLY and CDR2 is FYNNEI in the germline V gene. The full variable domain, rest sourced from reference TRBV2 and TRBJ1-1, is EPEVTQTPSHQVTQMGQEVILRCVPISNHLYFYWYRQILGQKVEFLVSFYNNEISEKSEIFDDQFSVERPDGSNFTLKIRSTKLEDSAMYFCASRTGLEAFFGQGTRLTVV.

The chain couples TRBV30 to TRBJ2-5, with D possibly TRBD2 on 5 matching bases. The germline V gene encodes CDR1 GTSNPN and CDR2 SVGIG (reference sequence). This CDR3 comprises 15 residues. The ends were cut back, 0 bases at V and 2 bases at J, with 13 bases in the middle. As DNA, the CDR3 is TGTGCCTGGAGTGTACCGAGGGTGAGGCAAGAGACCCAGTACTTC. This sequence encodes CAWSVPRVRQETQYF. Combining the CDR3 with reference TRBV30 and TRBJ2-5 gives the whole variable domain SQTIHQWPATLVQPVGSPLSLECTVEGTSNPNLYWYRQAAGRGLQLLFYSVGIGQISSEVPQNLSASRPQDRQFILSSKKLLLSDSGFYLCAWSVPRVRQETQYFGPGTRLLVL.

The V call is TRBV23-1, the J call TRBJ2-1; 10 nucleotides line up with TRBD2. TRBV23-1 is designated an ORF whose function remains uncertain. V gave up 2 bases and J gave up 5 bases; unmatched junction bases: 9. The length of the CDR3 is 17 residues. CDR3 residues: CASSQELAGAVDNEQFF. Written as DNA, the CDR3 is TGCGCCAGCAGTCAAGAGCTAGCGGGGGCCGTTGACAATGAGCAGTTCTTC.

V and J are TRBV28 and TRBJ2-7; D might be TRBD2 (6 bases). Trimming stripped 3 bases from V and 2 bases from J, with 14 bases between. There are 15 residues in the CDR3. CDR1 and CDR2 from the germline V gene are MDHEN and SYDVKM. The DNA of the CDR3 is TGTGCCAGCAGTTTTGTGGGGGAGGACCCCTACGAGCAGTACTTC. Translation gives CASSFVGEDPYEQYF.